These 27 T cell receptor beta chains came from one sample sequenced in a study of T cells in Graves' hyperthyroidism and ophthalmopathy. The TCR beta CDR3 regions underwent amplification using RNA transcripts as the source. Initially, a first-round RT-PCR of the TCR CDR3 employed the HTBI primer set. Each CDR3 protein gets one entry after TCRdb re-called the multiplex PCR reads with MiXCR. The repertoire holds around 340,000 distinct CDR3 sequences, with roughly 17% as singletons. Sequenced: blood. These receptors all come from a man aged 25-45 years with Graves' hyperthyroidism.

This clonotype appeared many times. The rearrangement uses TRBV10-3 and TRBJ2-7; 7 bases line up with TRBD2. With V trimmed by 5 bases and J by 0 bases, 4 bases remained unmatched. The CDR3 spans 14 residues. The germline gives CDR1 ENHRY, CDR2 SYGVKD. For the CDR3, the DNA is TGTGCCATCAGTCCGGCTAGCGGCTCCTACGAGCAGTACTTC. Amino acids: CAISPASGSYEQYF.

This clonotype has a count of ten or more. The chain recombines TRBV7-3 with TRBJ2-2; D not certain. The CDR3 has 13 amino acids. CDR1 is SGHTA and CDR2 is FQGTGA in the germline V gene. V was cut by 4 bases and J by 5 bases, with 8 bases left in between. The CDR3 is CASSSGRTGELFF. Here the CDR3 DNA reads TGTGCCAGCAGCTCAGGCCGGACCGGGGAGCTGTTTTTT.

With regard to this clonotype: This clone may be a read error of a much larger clone one base away. The rearrangement links TRBV11-2 to TRBJ2-5, with 7 bases matching TRBD1. Germline-derived CDR1 and CDR2 are SGHAT and FQNNGV. The CDR3 has 15 residues. J lost 4 bases, V lost 6 bases, and 11 bases had no gene match. The CDR3 protein is CASSQDRVFPETQYF. The DNA of the CDR3 is TGTGCCAGCAGTCAAGACAGGGTGTTTCCAGAGACCCAGTACTTC.

The chain joins TRBV5-1 to TRBJ1-1, with D hard to call. Between the trimmed V and J ends, which lost 2 bases and 1 base, there was a span of 6 bases. Germline V CDR1 and CDR2: SGHRS, YFSETQ. The CDR3 is 13 amino acids. The CDR3 sequence is CASSFSANTEAFF. CDR3 nucleotide sequence: TGCGCCAGCAGCTTCTCAGCGAACACTGAAGCTTTCTTT. Filled out from reference TRBV5-1 and TRBJ1-1, the complete variable domain reads KAGVTQTPRYLIKTRGQQVTLSCSPISGHRSVSWYQQTPGQGLQFLFEYFSETQRNKGNFPGRFSGRQFSNSRSEMNVSTLELGDSALYLCASSFSANTEAFFGQGTRLTVV.

This clonotype was observed many times. The chain employs TRBV28 and TRBJ2-1; D possibly corresponds to TRBD1 (6 bases). This CDR3 is built from 14 residues. The germline V and J ends were trimmed by 7 bases and 5 bases, with 15 bases remaining between them. CDR1 is MDHEN, CDR2 SYDVKM, per germline. The CDR3 nucleotides read TGTGCCAGCAACAGGGTTGGGGTGAACAATGAGCAGTTCTTC. It translates to CASNRVGVNNEQFF.

This clonotype was recorded at least ten times. The chain carries TRBV7-9 and TRBJ2-7; D is unresolved. Germline CDR1 and CDR2: SEHNR and FQNEAQ (reference sequence). There are 14 residues in the CDR3. The V end lost 5 bases, the J end lost 0 bases, and 11 bases lay between the germline ends. The CDR3 DNA sequence: TGTGCCAGCAGCACGCGGCGAAGCTCCTACGAGCAGTACTTC. Its protein is CASSTRRSSYEQYF.

The J gene is TRBJ1-3, the V gene TRBV19, with D maybe TRBD1 (6 bases). Germline CDR1 LNHDA, CDR2 SQIVND (reference sequence). The CDR3 extends over 13 amino acids. V gave up 7 bases and J gave up 2 bases, with 9 bases separating them. The CDR3 sequence: CASNREAGNTIYF. The CDR3 coding sequence is TGTGCCAGTAACAGGGAGGCTGGAAACACCATATATTTT. The entire variable domain, with the rest obtained from reference TRBV19 and TRBJ1-3, is as follows: DGGITQSPKYLFRKEGQNVTLSCEQNLNHDAMYWYRQDPGQGLRLIYYSQIVNDFQKGDIAEGYSVSREKKESFPLTVTSAQKNPTAFYLCASNREAGNTIYFGEGSWLTVV.

This clonotype occurred many times. V and J are TRBV6-1 and TRBJ1-5; D is unclear. Germline V gene data show CDR1 as MNHNS and CDR2 as SASEGT. V was pared by 6 bases and J by 1 base, with 16 bases between. This CDR3 has 16 amino acids. For the CDR3, the DNA is TGTGCCAGCAGAGCCTTCCTTGGCCGCAGCAATCAGCCCCAGCATTTT. Protein sequence: CASRAFLGRSNQPQHF.

The rearrangement links TRBV24-1 to TRBJ2-2; D possibly corresponds to TRBD2 (6 bases). The CDR3 extends over 13 amino acids. With 7 bases removed from V and 5 bases from J, the gap between germline ends came to 10 bases. Looked up from germline, CDR1 is KGHDR and CDR2 is SFDVKD. The CDR3 coding sequence is TGTGCCACCAGGGACCTAGCGACCGGGGAGCTGTTTTTT. As protein: CATRDLATGELFF.

This clonotype was found many times. The chain has TRBV20-1 and TRBJ1-1, with D unresolved. CDR1 is DFQATT, CDR2 SNEGSKA, per germline (reference sequence). This CDR3 is 14 amino acids long. V lost 5 bases and J lost 3, with 16 bases in between. CDR3 region: CSAPLFAGDTEAFF. CDR3 DNA: TGCAGTGCTCCCCTCTTTGCTGGGGACACTGAAGCTTTCTTT.

The V gene is TRBV10-3, the J gene TRBJ1-6, with D unclear. Germline V lookup: CDR1 ENHRY, CDR2 SYGVKD. Trimming shortened V by 3 bases and J by 6 bases, and 0 bases separated the two germline ends. The CDR3 runs to 11 residues. The CDR3 reads CAISDNSPLHF. The CDR3 DNA follows: TGTGCCATCAGTGATAATTCACCCCTCCACTTT.

This chain links TRBV5-1 with TRBJ2-2; D is unclear. This CDR3 is built from 15 residues. CDR1 and CDR2 from the germline V gene are SGHRS and YFSETQ. Trimming took off 7 bases at V and 6 bases at J, with 19 bases between the two ends. CDR3: CASSRGIPGSGELFF. As DNA, the CDR3 is TGCGCCAGCTCCCGAGGAATCCCAGGCTCCGGGGAGCTGTTTTTT. The full variable domain, completed using reference TRBV5-1 and TRBJ2-2, is KAGVTQTPRYLIKTRGQQVTLSCSPISGHRSVSWYQQTPGQGLQFLFEYFSETQRNKGNFPGRFSGRQFSNSRSEMNVSTLELGDSALYLCASSRGIPGSGELFFGEGSRLTVL.

Details on this clonotype: A read error is possible here, since a much larger clone lies one base away. The chain recombines TRBV27 with TRBJ2-7; the D gene is possibly TRBD1 (6 bases). CDR3 size: 13 residues. Germline CDR1 MNHEY, CDR2 SMNVEV (reference sequence). This CDR3 reads CANSLSWTDEQYF. DNA of the CDR3: TGTGCCAACAGTTTATCGTGGACAGACGAGCAGTACTTC.

The rearrangement uses TRBV20-1 and TRBJ2-5, with TRBD2 as a possible D gene (6 bases). Germline V lookup: CDR1 DFQATT, CDR2 SNEGSKA (reference sequence). V lost 2 bases to trimming and J lost 7 bases, with 17 bases between them. CDR3 length: 14 residues. The CDR3 spells CSARISGPSWTQYF. For the CDR3, the DNA is TGCAGTGCTAGAATTAGCGGCCCCTCGTGGACCCAGTACTTC.

This clonotype was seen at least ten times. The rearrangement uses TRBV18 and TRBJ1-5; TRBD1 aligns across 7 bases. CDR1 and CDR2 (germline): KGHSH, LQKENI. V lost 2 bases, J lost 5 bases, and 3 bases stayed unmatched. This CDR3 is built from 14 residues. The CDR3 spells CASSPEGTDQPQHF. CDR3 nucleotides: TGTGCCAGCTCACCAGAGGGGACAGATCAGCCCCAGCATTTT.

This clonotype was picked up many times. This chain joins TRBV20-1 and TRBJ2-1, with TRBD2 identical over 10 bases. CDR1 and CDR2 (germline): DFQATT, SNEGSKA (reference sequence). The J segment lost 9 bases and the V segment lost 1 base, leaving 6 bases of the junction unmatched. The CDR3 runs to 14 residues. This CDR3 reads CSARVLAGAAEQFF. CDR3 nucleotide sequence: TGCAGTGCTAGAGTGCTAGCGGGAGCGGCTGAGCAGTTCTTC.

This clonotype was seen more than once but under ten times. This chain connects TRBV18 to TRBJ1-3; D gene ambiguous. V was clipped by 6 bases and J by 0 bases, with 6 bases between them. CDR1 is KGHSH, CDR2 LQKENI, per germline. CDR3 length equals 13 residues. The CDR3: CASSLASGNTIYF. As DNA, the CDR3 is TGTGCCAGCTCCCTGGCCTCTGGAAACACCATATATTTT. The whole variable domain, filled in from reference TRBV18 and TRBJ1-3, reads NAGVMQNPRHLVRRRGQEARLRCSPMKGHSHVYWYRQLPEEGLKFMVYLQKENIIDESGMPKERFSAEFPKEGPSILRIQQVVRGDSAAYFCASSLASGNTIYFGEGSWLTVV.

This clonotype was seen repeatedly, ten times or more. The rearrangement joins TRBV5-6 to TRBJ1-5; D remains unclear. Trimming cost V 4 bases and J 1 base, with 9 bases left between them. The CDR3 has 14 amino acids. Per the germline V gene, CDR1 is SGHDT and CDR2 is YYEEEE. DNA for the CDR3: TGTGCCAGCAGCAACTATCGGAGCAATCAGCCCCAGCATTTT. Translating it yields CASSNYRSNQPQHF.

This clonotype was detected a few times. This sequence may be a read error, since a much larger clone differs from it by one base. This sequence joins TRBV2 and TRBJ2-3; 11 positions match TRBD2. The junction had 7 bases not matched to a gene; V was cut back by 6 bases and J by 8 bases. This CDR3 contains 14 residues. Germline V lookup: CDR1 SNHLY, CDR2 FYNNEI. The CDR3 here is CASSSSGRSGTQYF. The CDR3 DNA follows: TGTGCCAGCAGCTCTAGCGGGAGGTCAGGTACGCAGTATTTT. Variable domain in full (rest from reference TRBV2 and TRBJ2-3): EPEVTQTPSHQVTQMGQEVILRCVPISNHLYFYWYRQILGQKVEFLVSFYNNEISEKSEIFDDQFSVERPDGSNFTLKIRSTKLEDSAMYFCASSSSGRSGTQYFGPGTRLTVL.

This clonotype was recorded many times. CDR3 amino acids: CAWSLPRTGSYEQYF. The DNA of the CDR3 is TGTGCCTGGAGTCTACCCCGGACAGGGTCCTACGAGCAGTACTTC. The rearrangement uses TRBV30 and TRBJ2-7; 8 nucleotides align to TRBD1. Looked up from germline, CDR1 is GTSNPN and CDR2 is SVGIG (reference sequence). The CDR3 runs to 15 residues. Trimming took 2 bases from V and 1 from J; bases not matched to a gene: 7.

This clonotype showed up just a few times. The rearrangement joins TRBV24-1 to TRBJ2-7; D uncertain. The germline V and J ends were trimmed by 3 bases and 2 bases, with 7 bases remaining between them. Germline CDR1 is KGHDR and CDR2 is SFDVKD. This CDR3 has 13 amino acids. The CDR3 nucleotides read TGTGCCACCAGTGATGGCAGAACCTACGAGCAGTACTTC. Translation: CATSDGRTYEQYF.

The gene calls are TRBV7-9 and TRBJ2-1, with 9 bases lining up with TRBD2. This CDR3 spans 16 amino acids. From germline, CDR1 is SEHNR and CDR2 FQNEAQ (reference sequence). Unmatched junction bases numbered 12, after V lost 5 bases and J lost 7 bases. CDR3 DNA: TGTGCCAGCAGCCCAAAGGTAGCGGGAGATTGGAATGAGCAGTTCTTC. Residues: CASSPKVAGDWNEQFF.

The genes are TRBV7-6 and TRBJ2-7, with D tentatively TRBD1 (6 bases). Germline assignment: CDR1 SGHVS and CDR2 FNYEAQ. The CDR3 is made up of 14 amino acids. V gave up 5 bases and J gave up 7 bases, with 18 bases separating them. For the CDR3, the DNA is TGTGCCAGCAGCCCTCCCCTTAAAAGGGGGGAGCAGTACTTC. This translates into CASSPPLKRGEQYF.

This chain uses TRBV24-1 with TRBJ2-7; 8 nucleotides line up with TRBD1. CDR3 length: 15 residues. Germline V gene sequence: CDR1 KGHDR, CDR2 SFDVKD. Unmatched junction bases numbered 8, after V lost 3 bases and J lost 5 bases. CDR3 coding DNA: TGTGCCACCAGTGATAGAGGACAGGGTAAGAACGAGCAGTACTTC. Protein: CATSDRGQGKNEQYF.

This clonotype was seen at least ten times. V usage is TRBV7-4 and J usage is TRBJ2-1; the match to TRBD2 covers 8 bases. The CDR3 has 18 residues. The V segment lost 4 bases and the J segment 6 bases; nucleotides outside the gene matches: 17. Germline CDR1 and CDR2: SGHVT and SQSDAQ. CDR3 loop: CASSSPRLASGWSNEQFF. CDR3 coding DNA: TGTGCCAGCAGCTCACCCCGCTTGGCTAGCGGGTGGTCCAATGAGCAGTTCTTC.

The V call is TRBV29-1, the J call TRBJ1-2; a possible D gene is TRBD1 (6 bases). This CDR3 has 15 residues. V was clipped by 1 base and J by 4 bases, with 16 bases between them. Germline CDR1 reads SQVTM; CDR2 reads ANQGSEA. CDR3 region: CSVEAGVRAGYGYTF. CDR3 DNA: TGCAGCGTTGAAGCAGGGGTCAGGGCTGGCTATGGCTACACCTTC.

This clonotype has at least ten counts. The chain employs TRBV29-1 and TRBJ2-1, with 13 positions matching TRBD2. Losses at the gene ends were 1 base for V and 6 bases for J; bases not matched to a gene: 0. The CDR3 sequence is 14 residues long. Germline V CDR1 and CDR2: SQVTM, ANQGSEA. CDR3 protein: CSVEGTSGSNEQFF. The CDR3 region has the DNA TGCAGCGTTGAAGGGACTAGCGGGAGCAATGAGCAGTTCTTC.